This T cell receptor beta chain is drawn from a study of OX40 agonist ivuxolimab in advanced cancers. Study-wide results and limits: Expanded peripheral T-cell antigen specificity went undetermined.

On this clone: Its target is not known.

CDR3 length: 12 residues. V lost 2 bases, J lost 10 bases, and 9 bases lay in between. The V gene's germline CDR1 is SGHTA and CDR2 FQGTGA. The protocol was immunoSEQ multiplex PCR, while the TCRdb copy is restricted to in-frame clones and leaves out a portion. This table has tens of thousands of clones, around 77% appearing once. The rearrangement uses TRBV7-3 and TRBJ2-1, with D unresolved. This clonotype was sampled from an adult with an advanced solid tumor such as melanoma, head and neck, liver or kidney cancer. The sequencing here drew on CD4+ or CD8+ T cells sorted from blood, taken in a trial of the OX40 agonist ivuxolimab. The CDR3: CASSLGLGEQFF. Here the CDR3 DNA reads TGTGCCAGCAGCTTAGGGCTCGGCGAGCAGTTCTTC.